The 5 T cell receptor beta chains reported below all come from one sample, sequenced in a study of T cell changes during pregnancy in multiple sclerosis. The data were produced by immunoSEQ multiplex PCR, yet TCRdb's version contains in-frame clones alone and is incomplete. Among 50,000 or so clones listed, over 75% were seen once. The specimen comprised CD8+ T cells from peripheral blood mononuclear cells, sampled in the second trimester of pregnancy. These receptors were taken from a female donor with multiple sclerosis, enrolled in a pregnancy study.

V gene TRBV5-4 combines with J gene TRBJ1-2; D possibly corresponds to TRBD1 (5 bases). The germline V gene has CDR1 SGHNT and CDR2 YYREEE (reference sequence). Deletions cut 0 bases from V and 2 bases from J, with 8 bases between. The CDR3 length is 14 residues. The CDR3: CASSLDRQNYGYTF. The CDR3 DNA follows: TGTGCCAGCAGCTTGGACCGACAGAACTATGGCTACACCTTC.

V is TRBV4-1 and J is TRBJ1-5, with D maybe TRBD1 (5 bases). Germline loops: CDR1 MGHRA, CDR2 YSYEKL. V lost 0 bases to trimming and J lost 7 bases, with 16 bases between them. The CDR3 has 16 residues. CDR3 DNA sequence: TGCGCCAGCAGCCAAGAGGTAGGTGGGGCTCGGCAGCCCCAGCATTTT. Protein product: CASSQEVGGARQPQHF.

This chain connects TRBV5-8 to TRBJ2-3, with 8 bases aligning to TRBD2. CDR3 length: 16 amino acids. CDR1 is SGHTS, CDR2 YDEGEE, per germline. The J segment lost 2 bases and the V segment lost 4 bases, leaving 9 bases of the junction unmatched. CDR3 DNA: TGTGCCAGCAGCAAGACTAGCGAGTCTCCCACAGATACGCAGTATTTT. Translation gives CASSKTSESPTDTQYF.

The rearrangement joins TRBV2 to TRBJ2-3; TRBD2 matches at 12 bases. V lost 2 bases, J lost 2 bases, and 2 bases stayed unmatched. CDR1 is SNHLY, CDR2 FYNNEI, per germline. The CDR3 contains 16 residues. In DNA form, the CDR3 reads TGTGCCAGCAGTGAACTAGCGGGGGGGGTCACAGATACGCAGTATTTT. It yields the protein CASSELAGGVTDTQYF.

The chain couples TRBV9 to TRBJ2-1; the match to TRBD2 covers 8 bases. Germline CDR1 SGDLS, CDR2 YYNGEE. The CDR3 is made up of 14 amino acids. The ends lost 4 bases at V and 8 bases at J; junction bases unmatched: 8. The CDR3 protein is CASSSGTREHEQFF. The CDR3 region has the DNA TGTGCCAGCAGCTCAGGGACTAGGGAACATGAGCAGTTCTTC. Supplemented by reference TRBV9 and TRBJ2-1, the full variable domain reads DSGVTQTPKHLITATGQRVTLRCSPRSGDLSVYWYQQSLDQGLQFLIQYYNGEERAKGNILERFSAQQFPDLHSELNLSSLELGDSALYFCASSSGTREHEQFFGPGTRLTVL.